This T cell receptor beta chain appears in the sequencing data of a study of T cell repertoires in cytomegalovirus infection. The V end was cut by 5 bases, the J end by 1 base, with 8 bases between. Germline loops: CDR1 MNHEY, CDR2 SVGAGI. CDR3 length: 13 residues. TCRdb used MiXCR to reprocess the reads, holding one entry per CDR3 protein. The profile shows approximately 260,000 distinct CDR3 sequences, about 18% of them singletons. Sequenced material: CD8+ T cells from PBMCs. The chain carries TRBV6-5 and TRBJ1-1; D remains unclear. The sequence was collected from a human donor in good health (CMV status not recorded). Some clones in this sample may be carry-over from other donors' samples. This CDR3 reads CASSSPGNTEAFF. DNA of the CDR3: TGTGCCAGCAGTAGTCCCGGGAACACTGAAGCTTTCTTT.